This T cell receptor (beta chain) was profiled in a study of T cells after yellow fever vaccination. TCRdb re-called the 5' RACE reads with MiXCR, one entry per CDR3 protein. The sample carries about 340,000 distinct CDR3 sequences, approximately 12% recorded once. This clonotype was seen more than once but under ten times. The CDR3 has 13 residues. Germline lookup yields CDR1 GTSNPN and CDR2 SVGIG (reference sequence). The V end was cut by 2 bases, the J end by 2 bases, with 9 bases between. The clonotype comes from a man between 18 and 35 years old who received the YFV17D yellow fever vaccine. The V gene is TRBV30, the J gene TRBJ2-5; either TRBD1 or TRBD2 may supply D (5 bases each). This specimen consisted of CD4+ T cells sorted from PBMCs, obtained 15 days after the yellow fever booster vaccination. For the CDR3, the DNA is TGTGCCTGGAGTAGGGGAGCACAAGAGACCCAGTACTTC. It translates to CAWSRGAQETQYF.